This T cell receptor beta chain was profiled in a study of T cell repertoires in cytomegalovirus infection. TCRdb recomputed calls from the reads with MiXCR, one row per CDR3 protein. The sample holds hundreds of thousands of distinct CDR3 sequences, 33% seen once. This clonotype was counted only a few times. Its antigen is unknown. The CDR3 sequence is 14 residues long. Germline values: CDR1 SGHRS, CDR2 YFSETQ. V dropped 0 bases and J dropped 5 bases, with 11 bases sitting between them. The chain carries TRBV5-1 and TRBJ1-1; D possibly corresponds to TRBD1 (5 bases). The sample here was cultured PBMCs, taken from culture after CMV antigen stimulation. The clonotype originates from a human donor in good health (CMV status not recorded). Some clones in this sample may be carry-over from other donors' samples. Written as DNA, the CDR3 is TGCGCCAGCAGCTTGGAGGGGATGGGGACTGAAGCTTTCTTT. The encoded protein is CASSLEGMGTEAFF.